A selection of T cell receptor beta chains follows, all from one sample in a study of cytomegalovirus exposure and HLA in healthy donors. The data were produced by immunoSEQ multiplex PCR, yet TCRdb's version contains in-frame clones alone and is incomplete. The data show 82,000 or so clones, with around 74% seen just once and approximately 6% held by the top ten. Sequences were obtained from PBMCs. The receptors were gathered from a woman aged 45-65 years in good health and CMV-seropositive. Both conserved end residues are part of each CDR3. Each record gives: clone size, V gene, D gene, J gene, CDR3 protein, CDR3 DNA. A D gene is named only where the DNA matches it firmly. Clone size appears in some rows only: once, few, many, or a class for an expanded clone.

>.|TRBV27|TRBD2|TRBJ2-3
CASSHSRGGFTQYF
TGTGCCAGCAGTCACAGCCGGGGGGGGTTTACGCAGTATTTT
>.|TRBV19|.|TRBJ1-5
CASSSVGHLNQPQHF
TGTGCCAGTAGTTCAGTCGGACACCTAAATCAGCCCCAGCATTTT
>.|TRBV5-4|.|TRBJ1-2
CASSLDKNYGYTF
TGTGCCAGCAGCTTGGACAAAAACTATGGCTACACCTTC
>.|TRBV10-2|TRBD2|TRBJ2-7
CASSRGLAGARSSYEQYF
TGCGCCAGCAGTAGGGGACTAGCGGGAGCTAGGTCCTCCTACGAGCAGTACTTC
>.|TRBV10-1|.|TRBJ1-5
CASSTGTGQPQHF
TGCGCCAGCAGTACAGGGACGGGTCAGCCCCAGCATTTT
>.|TRBV6-4|TRBD2|TRBJ2-2
CASSESSGSTGELFF
TGTGCCAGCAGTGAAAGTAGCGGGAGCACCGGGGAGCTGTTTTTT
>.|TRBV30|.|TRBJ1-4
CAWSGYGFFEKLFF
TGTGCCTGGAGTGGCTACGGGTTCTTCGAAAAACTGTTTTTT
>.|TRBV5-4|TRBD1|TRBJ1-1
CASSWTGGDWSTEAFF
TGTGCCAGCAGCTGGACAGGGGGCGATTGGAGCACTGAAGCTTTCTTT
>few|TRBV11-3|.|TRBJ1-2
CASRPQAGDGYTF
TGTGCCAGCAGACCCCAGGCAGGGGATGGCTACACCTTC
>.|TRBV4-2|TRBD2|TRBJ2-1
CASSQESRGTSGFYNEQFF
TGTGCCAGCAGCCAAGAAAGCAGGGGGACTAGCGGATTCTACAATGAGCAGTTCTTC
>.|TRBV18|.|TRBJ2-4
CASSPPGHKNIQYF
TGTGCCAGCTCACCACCGGGACACAAAAACATTCAGTACTTC
>.|TRBV4-1|TRBD2|TRBJ2-1
CASSQYPSGRRNEQFF
TGCGCCAGCAGCCAATACCCTAGCGGGAGGCGGAATGAGCAGTTCTTC
>.|TRBV19|.|TRBJ2-7
CASSIGTPADEQYF
TGTGCCAGTAGTATTGGAACTCCCGCGGACGAGCAGTACTTC
>.|TRBV30|.|TRBJ2-3
CAWSRTGLADTQYF
TGTGCCTGGAGTAGGACGGGACTGGCAGATACGCAGTATTTT
>.|TRBV14|.|TRBJ1-1
CASSPWGRGSFF
.
>few|TRBV6-1|TRBD2|TRBJ2-7
CASRGGPGRHEQYF
TGTGCCAGCAGGGGGGGACCCGGGAGGCACGAGCAGTACTTC
>.|TRBV29-1|.|TRBJ2-6
CSVGGAGANVLTF
TGCAGCGTTGGGGGGGCTGGGGCCAACGTCCTGACTTTC
>few|TRBV29-1|TRBD1|TRBJ2-5
CSARGQGARETQYF
TGCAGCGCCCGAGGACAGGGGGCGCGGGAGACCCAGTACTTC
>.|TRBV6-5|.|TRBJ1-1
CASSYRGLGTEAFF
TGTGCCAGCAGTTACAGGGGGTTGGGCACTGAAGCTTTCTTT
>once|TRBV7-8|.|TRBJ1-1
CASSAGLATEAFF
TGTGCCAGCAGCGCGGGGTTGGCCACTGAAGCTTTCTTT
>.|TRBV29-1|TRBD1|TRBJ2-2
CSVGTGVNTGELFF
TGCAGCGTTGGGACAGGGGTGAACACCGGGGAGCTGTTTTTT
>medium-sized|TRBV25-1|TRBD2|TRBJ2-1
CASSDQLGLAETNEQFF
TGTGCCAGCAGTGACCAGCTAGGACTAGCGGAGACCAATGAGCAGTTCTTC
>.|TRBV19|.|TRBJ1-1
CASIERMNTEAFF
TGTGCCAGTATAGAGAGAATGAACACTGAAGCTTTCTTT
>.|TRBV7-9|TRBD1|TRBJ2-7
CASSLVGQGVEQYF
TGTGCCAGCAGCTTAGTCGGCCAGGGGGTGGAGCAGTACTTC
>.|TRBV11-2|TRBD2|TRBJ2-5
CASSPPRSGRADETQYF
TGTGCCAGCAGCCCCCCGCGTAGCGGGAGGGCCGATGAGACCCAGTACTTC
>.|TRBV19|TRBD2|TRBJ2-5
CASSIGLAGAKTQYF
TGTGCCAGTAGTATCGGACTAGCGGGAGCCAAGACCCAGTACTTC
>.|TRBV10-2|.|TRBJ2-3
CASIKLDTQYF
TGCGCCAGCATTAAATTGGATACGCAGTATTTT
>.|TRBV11-2|.|TRBJ1-4
CASSRGFEKLFF
TGTGCCAGCAGCCGAGGGTTTGAAAAACTGTTTTTT
>.|TRBV27|.|TRBJ1-1
CASGMGHTEAFF
TGTGCCAGCGGAATGGGGCACACTGAAGCTTTCTTT
>.|TRBV30|TRBD2|TRBJ2-7
CAWSPSRLADSYEQYF
TGTGCCTGGAGTCCATCGCGACTAGCGGACTCCTACGAGCAGTACTTC
>once|TRBV30|.|TRBJ1-1
CAWTRQNTEAFF
TGTGCCTGGACGCGGCAGAACACTGAAGCTTTCTTT
>.|TRBV29-1|.|TRBJ2-7
CSVEGLNSEQYF
TGCAGCGTTGAAGGGTTGAACTCCGAGCAGTACTTC
>.|TRBV2|TRBD1|TRBJ1-5
CASSVQTGAEQPQHF
TGTGCCAGCAGTGTACAGACAGGGGCAGAGCAGCCCCAGCATTTT
>.|TRBV11-2|.|TRBJ2-7
CASGLDRYEQYF
TGTGCCAGCGGATTAGACCGCTACGAGCAGTACTTC
>.|TRBV7-8|.|TRBJ1-4
CATRTPTNEKLFF
TGTGCCACGCGGACACCAACTAATGAAAAACTGTTTTTT
>.|TRBV29-1|TRBD2|TRBJ2-3
CSVDTREGTDTQYF
TGCAGCGTTGATACGCGGGAGGGTACAGATACGCAGTATTTT
>once|TRBV7-9|TRBD2|TRBJ2-5
CASSSALAGAGETQYF
TGTGCCAGCAGTTCCGCATTAGCGGGAGCTGGAGAGACCCAGTACTTC
>.|TRBV12-5|TRBD1|TRBJ1-2
CASAPDRELSGYGYTF
TGTGCTAGTGCGCCGGACAGGGAGTTATCGGGATATGGCTACACCTTC
>.|TRBV5-1|.|TRBJ2-7
CASSLRDTRNLGYEQYF
TGCGCCAGCAGCTTGAGGGACACCCGGAATTTGGGCTACGAGCAGTACTTC
>.|TRBV5-1|.|TRBJ1-2
CASSLAGWGRVSGTNYGYTF
TGCGCCAGCAGCTTGGCAGGGTGGGGCCGGGTCAGTGGTACTAACTATGGCTACACCTTC
>.|TRBV11-1|.|TRBJ2-7
CASSSLRGLGEQYF
TGTGCCAGCAGCTCTCTACGGGGATTGGGCGAGCAGTACTTC
>.|TRBV7-8|TRBD2|TRBJ2-7
CASSLATILAAHSYEQYF
TGTGCCAGCAGCTTAGCCACCATCCTAGCGGCTCACTCCTACGAGCAGTACTTC
>many|TRBV7-2|TRBD1|TRBJ1-1
CASSKDRVYMNTEAFF
TGTGCCAGCAGCAAAGACAGGGTATACATGAACACTGAAGCTTTCTTT
>.|TRBV4-2|TRBD2|TRBJ2-1
CASSQASGISYNEQFF
TGTGCCAGCAGCCAAGCTAGCGGGATCTCCTACAATGAGCAGTTCTTC
>.|TRBV18|TRBD2|TRBJ2-1
CASSPLAGATNEQFF
TGTGCCAGCTCACCCCTAGCGGGAGCAACAAATGAGCAGTTCTTC
>.|TRBV1|.|TRBJ2-7
CTSSQGEWVERDCDESSYEQYF
TGCACCAGCAGCCAAGGGGAGTGGGTAGAGCGGGACTGCGACGAGAGCTCCTACGAGCAGTACTTC
>.|TRBV7-2|.|TRBJ1-1
CASSLLRGSTEAFF
TGTGCCAGCAGCCTCCTTAGGGGGAGCACTGAAGCTTTCTTT
>.|TRBV25-1|.|TRBJ2-5
CASSEYGRETQYF
TGTGCCAGCAGTGAATATGGCAGGGAGACCCAGTACTTC
>.|TRBV29-1|TRBD1|TRBJ1-1
CSVDSRRGQNTEAFF
TGCAGCGTTGATTCCCGCAGGGGGCAGAATACTGAAGCTTTCTTT
>once|TRBV5-8|TRBD1|TRBJ1-1
CASSSRDRVTEAFF
TGTGCCAGCAGCTCCCGGGACAGGGTTACTGAAGCTTTCTTT
>.|TRBV4-1|TRBD1|TRBJ2-7
CASSQLGTANYEQYF
TGCGCCAGCAGCCAATTGGGGACAGCGAACTACGAGCAGTACTTC
>.|TRBV18|.|TRBJ2-7
CASSPPESIYEQYF
TGTGCCAGCTCACCACCGGAGAGTATCTACGAGCAGTACTTC